This entry concerns a single T cell receptor beta chain. Its antigen remains unknown. These data come from a study of human T cells and chemical hapten exposure. TCRdb analysed the RACE reads with MiXCR anew, one entry per CDR3 protein. This table has about 190,000 distinct CDR3 sequences, under 25% appearing once. Time point given: patch test 3, about 24 weeks after DPC sensitization. As to treatment: therapeutic diphenylcyclopropenone sensitization with weekly scalp DPC. Each patch test followed a blood draw. The study's findings and limits: While controls formed fewer of them, expanded TCRs formed significantly more large CDR3 similarity clusters. More PT1 expanded TCRs went with higher patch test scores.

Unmatched junction bases numbered 6, after V lost 8 bases and J lost 5 bases. The CDR3 sequence is 11 residues long. CDR1 is DFQATT and CDR2 is SNEGSKA in the germline V gene (reference sequence). The origin of this receptor is a woman in her forties with alopecia areata. Some clones in this sample may be carry-over from other donors' samples. The rearrangement links TRBV20-1 to TRBJ2-7; TRBD1 matches 7 bases. The sample consisted of whole blood, taken in connection with sensitization to the hapten diphenylcyclopropenone (DPC). CDR3 in amino acids: CSPGQGDEQYF. The CDR3 DNA sequence: TGCAGTCCCGGGCAGGGGGACGAGCAGTACTTC.